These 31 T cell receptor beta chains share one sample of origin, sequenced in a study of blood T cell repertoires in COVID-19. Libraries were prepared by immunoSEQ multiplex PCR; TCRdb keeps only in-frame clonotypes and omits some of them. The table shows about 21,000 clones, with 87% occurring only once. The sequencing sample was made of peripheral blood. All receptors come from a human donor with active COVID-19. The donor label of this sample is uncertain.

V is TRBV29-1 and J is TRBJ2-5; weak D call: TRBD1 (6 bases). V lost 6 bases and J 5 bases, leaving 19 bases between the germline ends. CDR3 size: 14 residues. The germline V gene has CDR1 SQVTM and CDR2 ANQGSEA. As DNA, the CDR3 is TGCAGCGTCCTGGGTCAGGGGCGATGGGAGACCCAGTACTTC. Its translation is CSVLGQGRWETQYF.

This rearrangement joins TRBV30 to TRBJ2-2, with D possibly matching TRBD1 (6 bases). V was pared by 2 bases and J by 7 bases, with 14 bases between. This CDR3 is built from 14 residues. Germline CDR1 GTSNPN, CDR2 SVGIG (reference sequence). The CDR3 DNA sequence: TGTGCCTGGAGTAAGGGGACATGGGGCGGGGAGCTGTTTTTT. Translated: CAWSKGTWGGELFF.

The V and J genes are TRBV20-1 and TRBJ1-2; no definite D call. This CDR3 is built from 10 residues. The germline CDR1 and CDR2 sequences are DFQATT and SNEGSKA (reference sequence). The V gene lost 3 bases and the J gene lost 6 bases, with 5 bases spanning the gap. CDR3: CSASVDGYTF. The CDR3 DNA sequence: TGCAGTGCTAGTGTAGATGGCTACACCTTC.

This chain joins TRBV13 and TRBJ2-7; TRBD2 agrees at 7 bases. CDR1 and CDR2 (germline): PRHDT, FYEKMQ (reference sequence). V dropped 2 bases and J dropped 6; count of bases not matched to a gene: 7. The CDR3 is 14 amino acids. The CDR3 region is CASSLRRESGEQYF. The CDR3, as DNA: TGTGCCAGCAGCTTACGGCGGGAGAGCGGCGAGCAGTACTTC.

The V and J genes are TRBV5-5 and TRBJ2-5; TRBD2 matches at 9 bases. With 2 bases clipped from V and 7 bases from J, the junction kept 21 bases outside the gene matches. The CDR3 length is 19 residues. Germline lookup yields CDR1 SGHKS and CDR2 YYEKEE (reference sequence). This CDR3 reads CASSFSLAGTVYGTGTQYF. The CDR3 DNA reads TGTGCCAGCAGCTTCTCTCTAGCGGGGACGGTTTACGGAACTGGGACCCAGTACTTC.

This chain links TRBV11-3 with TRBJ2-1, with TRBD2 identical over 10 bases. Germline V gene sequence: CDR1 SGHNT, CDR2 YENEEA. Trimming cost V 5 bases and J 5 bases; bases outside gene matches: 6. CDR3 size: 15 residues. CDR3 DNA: TGTGCCAGCAGCACCAGAGCGGGAGGGGACAATGAGCAGTTCTTC. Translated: CASSTRAGGDNEQFF.

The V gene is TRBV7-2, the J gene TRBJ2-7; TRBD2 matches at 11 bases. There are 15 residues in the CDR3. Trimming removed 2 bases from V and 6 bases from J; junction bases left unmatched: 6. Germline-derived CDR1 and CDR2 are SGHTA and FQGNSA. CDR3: CASSLLLAGGSEQYF. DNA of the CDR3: TGTGCCAGCAGCTTATTGCTAGCGGGAGGCTCCGAGCAGTACTTC.

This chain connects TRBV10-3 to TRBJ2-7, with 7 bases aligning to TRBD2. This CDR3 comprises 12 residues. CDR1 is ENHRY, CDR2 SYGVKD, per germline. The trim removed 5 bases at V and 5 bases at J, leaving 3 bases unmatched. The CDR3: CAISPGGHEQYF. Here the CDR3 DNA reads TGTGCCATCAGTCCGGGAGGTCACGAGCAGTACTTC.

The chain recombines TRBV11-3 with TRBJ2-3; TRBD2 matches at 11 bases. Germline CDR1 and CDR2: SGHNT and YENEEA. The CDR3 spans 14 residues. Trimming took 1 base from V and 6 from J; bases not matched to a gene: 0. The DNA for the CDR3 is TGTGCCAGCAGCTTAGTAGCGGGGGGGGATACGCAGTATTTT. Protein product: CASSLVAGGDTQYF.

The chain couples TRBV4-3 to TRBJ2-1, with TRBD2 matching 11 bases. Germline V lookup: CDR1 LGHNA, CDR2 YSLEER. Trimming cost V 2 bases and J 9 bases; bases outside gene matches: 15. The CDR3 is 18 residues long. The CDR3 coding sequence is TGCGCCAGCAGCCAACCGACTAGCGGGGATCCTAGGGATGCTGAGCAGTTCTTC. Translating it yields CASSQPTSGDPRDAEQFF.

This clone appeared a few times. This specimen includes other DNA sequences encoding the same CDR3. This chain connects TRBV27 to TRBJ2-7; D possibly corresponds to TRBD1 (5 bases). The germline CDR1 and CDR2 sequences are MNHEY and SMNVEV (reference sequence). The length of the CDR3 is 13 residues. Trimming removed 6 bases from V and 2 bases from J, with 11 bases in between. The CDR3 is CASSLTGPYEQYF. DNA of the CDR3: TGTGCCAGCAGCCTTACAGGTCCCTACGAGCAGTACTTC.

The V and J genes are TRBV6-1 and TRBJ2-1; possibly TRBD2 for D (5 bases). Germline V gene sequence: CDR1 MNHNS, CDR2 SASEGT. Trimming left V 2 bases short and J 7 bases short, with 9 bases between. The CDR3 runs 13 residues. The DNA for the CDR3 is TGTGCCAGCAGTGAAACGGGGAATAATGAGCAGTTCTTC. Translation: CASSETGNNEQFF.

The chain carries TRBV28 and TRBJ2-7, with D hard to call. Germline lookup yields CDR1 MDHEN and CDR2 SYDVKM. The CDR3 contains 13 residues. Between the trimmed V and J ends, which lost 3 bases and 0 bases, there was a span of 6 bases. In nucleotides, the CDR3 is TGTGCCAGCAGTTTGTATAGCTCCTACGAGCAGTACTTC. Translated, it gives CASSLYSSYEQYF. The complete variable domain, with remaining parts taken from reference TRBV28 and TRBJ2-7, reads DVKVTQSSRYLVKRTGEKVFLECVQDMDHENMFWYRQDPGLGLRLIYFSYDVKMKEKGDIPEGYSVSREKKERFSLILESASTNQTSMYLCASSLYSSYEQYFGPGTRLTVT.

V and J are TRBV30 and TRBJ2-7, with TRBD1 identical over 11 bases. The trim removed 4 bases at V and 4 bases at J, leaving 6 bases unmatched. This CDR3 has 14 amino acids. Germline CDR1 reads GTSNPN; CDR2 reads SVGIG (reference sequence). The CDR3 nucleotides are TGTGCCTGGACAGCGGACAGGGGGCCTTACGAGCAGTACTTC. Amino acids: CAWTADRGPYEQYF.

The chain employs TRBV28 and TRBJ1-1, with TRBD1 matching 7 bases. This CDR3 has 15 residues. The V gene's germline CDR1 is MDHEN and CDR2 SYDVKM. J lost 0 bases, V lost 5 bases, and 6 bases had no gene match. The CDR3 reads CASSLEQGLNTEAFF. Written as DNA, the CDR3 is TGTGCCAGCAGTCTAGAACAGGGGTTGAACACTGAAGCTTTCTTT.

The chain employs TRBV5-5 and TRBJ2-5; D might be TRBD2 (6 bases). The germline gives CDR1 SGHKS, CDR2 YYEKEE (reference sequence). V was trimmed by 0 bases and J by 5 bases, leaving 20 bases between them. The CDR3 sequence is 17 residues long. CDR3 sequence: CASSLGGLDPGRETQYF. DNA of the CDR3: TGTGCCAGCAGCTTGGGGGGACTCGACCCGGGGCGGGAGACCCAGTACTTC.

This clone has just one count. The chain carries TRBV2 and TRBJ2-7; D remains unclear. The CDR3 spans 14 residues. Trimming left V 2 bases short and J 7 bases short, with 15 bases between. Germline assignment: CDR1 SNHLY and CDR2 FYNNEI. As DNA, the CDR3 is TGTGCCAGCAGTGAAATCGGTTCTAGTAGGGAGCAGTACTTC. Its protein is CASSEIGSSREQYF.

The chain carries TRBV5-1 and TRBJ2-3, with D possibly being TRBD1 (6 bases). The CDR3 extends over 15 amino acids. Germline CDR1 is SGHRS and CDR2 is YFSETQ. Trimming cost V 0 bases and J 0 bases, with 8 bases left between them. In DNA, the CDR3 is TGCGCCAGCAGCTTGGAGGGGGTCAGCACAGATACGCAGTATTTT. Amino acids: CASSLEGVSTDTQYF.

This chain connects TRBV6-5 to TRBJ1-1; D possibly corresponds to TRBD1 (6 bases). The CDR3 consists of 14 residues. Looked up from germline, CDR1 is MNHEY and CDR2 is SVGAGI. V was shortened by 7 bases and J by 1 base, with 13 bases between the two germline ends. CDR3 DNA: TGTGCCAGCAACAGCAGGGGAGAGAACACTGAAGCTTTCTTT. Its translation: CASNSRGENTEAFF.

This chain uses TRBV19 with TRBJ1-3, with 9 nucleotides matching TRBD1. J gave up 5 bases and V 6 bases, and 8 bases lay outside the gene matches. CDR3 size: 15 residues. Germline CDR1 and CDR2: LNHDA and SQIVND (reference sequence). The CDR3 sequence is CASSYPGTGRNTIYF. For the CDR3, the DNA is TGTGCCAGTAGCTATCCCGGGACAGGGAGAAACACCATATATTTT.

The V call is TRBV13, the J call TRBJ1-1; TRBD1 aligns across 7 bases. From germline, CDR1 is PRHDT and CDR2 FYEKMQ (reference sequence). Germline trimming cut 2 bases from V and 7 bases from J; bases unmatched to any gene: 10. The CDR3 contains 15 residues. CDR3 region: CASSLKGQNRIEAFF. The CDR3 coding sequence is TGTGCCAGCAGCTTAAAGGGACAGAACCGAATTGAAGCTTTCTTT.

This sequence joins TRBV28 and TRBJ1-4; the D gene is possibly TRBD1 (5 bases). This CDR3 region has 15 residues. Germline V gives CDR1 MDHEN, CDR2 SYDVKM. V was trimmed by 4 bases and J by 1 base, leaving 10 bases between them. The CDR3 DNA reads TGTGCCAGCAGTTCTCCAGACAGAACTAATGAAAAACTGTTTTTT. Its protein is CASSSPDRTNEKLFF.

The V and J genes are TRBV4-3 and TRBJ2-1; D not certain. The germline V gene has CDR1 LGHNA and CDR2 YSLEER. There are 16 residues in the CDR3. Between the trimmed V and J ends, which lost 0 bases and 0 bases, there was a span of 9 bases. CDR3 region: CASSQERLFSYNEQFF. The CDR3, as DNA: TGCGCCAGCAGCCAAGAAAGACTGTTCTCCTACAATGAGCAGTTCTTC.

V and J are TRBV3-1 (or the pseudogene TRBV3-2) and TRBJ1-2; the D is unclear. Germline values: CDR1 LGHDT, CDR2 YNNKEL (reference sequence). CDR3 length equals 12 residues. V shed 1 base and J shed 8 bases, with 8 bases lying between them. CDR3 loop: CASSQGGGGYTF. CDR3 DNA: TGTGCCAGCAGCCAAGGGGGAGGGGGCTACACCTTC.

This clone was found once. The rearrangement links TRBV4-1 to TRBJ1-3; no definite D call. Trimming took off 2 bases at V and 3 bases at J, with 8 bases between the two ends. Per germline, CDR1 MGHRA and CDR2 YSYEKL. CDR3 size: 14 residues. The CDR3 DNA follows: TGCGCCAGCAGCCAATCTCCCTTTGGAAACACCATATATTTT. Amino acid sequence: CASSQSPFGNTIYF.

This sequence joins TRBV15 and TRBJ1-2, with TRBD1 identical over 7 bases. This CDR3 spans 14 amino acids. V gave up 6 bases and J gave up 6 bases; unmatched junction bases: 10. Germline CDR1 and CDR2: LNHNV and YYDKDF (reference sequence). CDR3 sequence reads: CATRAQGGVDGYTF. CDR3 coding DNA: TGTGCCACCAGGGCCCAGGGGGGCGTTGATGGCTACACCTTC. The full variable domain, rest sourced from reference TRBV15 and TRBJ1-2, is DAMVIQNPRYQVTQFGKPVTLSCSQTLNHNVMYWYQQKSSQAPKLLFHYYDKDFNNEADTPDNFQSRRPNTSFCFLDIRSPGLGDTAMYLCATRAQGGVDGYTFGSGTRLTVV.

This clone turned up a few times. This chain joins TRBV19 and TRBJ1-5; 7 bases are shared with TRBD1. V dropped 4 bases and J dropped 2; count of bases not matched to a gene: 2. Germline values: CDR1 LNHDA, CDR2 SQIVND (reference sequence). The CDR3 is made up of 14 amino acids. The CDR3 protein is CASSSTGGNQPQHF. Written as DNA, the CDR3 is TGTGCCAGTAGTAGCACAGGGGGCAATCAGCCCCAGCATTTT. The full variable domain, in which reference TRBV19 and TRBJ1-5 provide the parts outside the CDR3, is DGGITQSPKYLFRKEGQNVTLSCEQNLNHDAMYWYRQDPGQGLRLIYYSQIVNDFQKGDIAEGYSVSREKKESFPLTVTSAQKNPTAFYLCASSSTGGNQPQHFGDGTRLSIL.

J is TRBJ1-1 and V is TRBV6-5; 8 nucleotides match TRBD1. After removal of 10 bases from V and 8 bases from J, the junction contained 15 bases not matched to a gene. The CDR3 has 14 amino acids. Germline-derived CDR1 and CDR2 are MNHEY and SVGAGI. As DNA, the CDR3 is TGTGCCACCCTCTCCGGGACAGGTTCTTTAGAAGCTTTCTTT. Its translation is CATLSGTGSLEAFF.

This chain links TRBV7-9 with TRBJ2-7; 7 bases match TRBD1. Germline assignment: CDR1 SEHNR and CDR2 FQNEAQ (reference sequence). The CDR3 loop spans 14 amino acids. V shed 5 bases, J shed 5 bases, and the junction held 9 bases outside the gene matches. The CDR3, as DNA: TGTGCCAGCAGCCCCAAGGACAGGCCGAACGAGCAGTACTTC. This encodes CASSPKDRPNEQYF.

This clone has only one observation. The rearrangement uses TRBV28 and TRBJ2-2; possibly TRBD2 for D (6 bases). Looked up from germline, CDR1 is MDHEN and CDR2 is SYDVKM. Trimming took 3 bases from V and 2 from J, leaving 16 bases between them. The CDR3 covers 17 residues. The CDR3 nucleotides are TGTGCCAGCAGTTTTAGGCTAGCGAGGTTTAACACCGGGGAGCTGTTTTTT. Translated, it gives CASSFRLARFNTGELFF. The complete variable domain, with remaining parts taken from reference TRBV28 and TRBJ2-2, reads DVKVTQSSRYLVKRTGEKVFLECVQDMDHENMFWYRQDPGLGLRLIYFSYDVKMKEKGDIPEGYSVSREKKERFSLILESASTNQTSMYLCASSFRLARFNTGELFFGEGSRLTVL.

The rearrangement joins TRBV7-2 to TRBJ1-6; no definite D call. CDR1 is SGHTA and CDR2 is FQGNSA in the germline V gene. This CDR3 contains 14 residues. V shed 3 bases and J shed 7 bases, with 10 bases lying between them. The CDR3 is CASSFTQRNSPLHF. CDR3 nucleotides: TGTGCCAGCAGCTTCACCCAGAGGAATTCACCCCTCCACTTT.